This TCR beta chain was profiled in a study of a mutant IDH1 vaccine in newly diagnosed glioma (dated by TCRdb to the early 2020s). Turning to the overall study: Vaccination started 4-6 weeks after radiotherapy alone, or was given together with temozolomide cycles in the groups whose treatment included chemotherapy. Of the approximately 33 treated patients, roughly 60% were male and approximately 40% were female, and the mean age was approximately 40 years. Prior to enrollment, patients had been given standard therapy consisting of radiotherapy alone, temozolomide alone, or radiochemotherapy with temozolomide, with the combination given to most patients. Visit V12 was the week-35 safety follow-up and visit V13 was the week-47 end of study. Peripheral blood samples were drawn at six visits, namely V03 (baseline), V05, V07, V10, V12 and V13. For exploratory analyses, roughly 25 treated patients had longitudinal TCRB deep sequencing done wherever samples were available.

CDR3 length: 14 amino acids, cysteine to phenylalanine. The only DNA kept is the CDR3, 42 bases in frame from the first base. Between the V and J ends, shortened by 0 bases and 8 bases respectively, the junction contains 14 bases. CDR1 and CDR2, looked up from the germline V gene, are SGHRS and YFSETQ. Libraries were made using the immunoSEQ multiplex PCR assay. Rearranged TCR beta chain sequences were amplified using the hsTCRB Kit according to the manufacturer's protocol. TCRB libraries were sequenced on an Illumina MiSeq. The original methods were these. Demultiplexing, trimming and gene mapping were performed with the kit vendor's proprietary platform. Held by TCRdb, this immuneACCESS table contains in-frame sequences only and omits some clones. Under half of the omission traces to an unresolved V gene where checked; the cause of the rest is unknown. That table furnishes V, J and clone size, whereas the DNA furnished D and trimming. Recorded for this sample are about 90,000 clones; roughly 91% of them occurred a single time. The top ten clones comprise 0.77% of the sample.

What the work shows at the level of the full study, not this receptor alone: Selection of PBMC samples for TCRB deep sequencing was based on availability. The authors stated that sample limitations prevented analyses of patient blood samples from being reproduced. Across multiple MHC alleles, vaccine-induced immune responses were seen in just over 90% of patients. Changes in the top peripheral T cell clonotypes picked up by TCRB sequencing did not appear to be linked to pseudoprogression.

Worth noting for this clone: The antigen this receptor binds is unknown. No much larger clone is present one base from it, and per-base qualities are unavailable.

The time point label on this specimen signifies: week 47, end of study. A 20-mer mutant IDH1 peptide at 300 micrograms in Montanide made up each vaccine dose, which was injected subcutaneously together with topical imiquimod. Patients received eight vaccinations in weeks 1, 3, 5, 7, 11, 15, 19 and 23, corresponding to visits V03 through V10. The donors had newly diagnosed IDH1-mutant astrocytomas of WHO grade 3 or 4 that showed loss of nuclear ATRX. The samples were drawn from NOA16, a multicentre, single-arm, open-label phase I trial in Germany that tested a mutant IDH1 peptide vaccine in humans for the first time. Genomic DNA for TCRB sequencing was extracted from EDTA blood using the DNeasy Blood and Tissue Kit.

Recombination linked TRBV5-1 to TRBJ1-2; D gene: possibly TRBD1, on 5 matching bases. The source is a woman between 45 and 60 years old with glioma. The sample consisted of PBMCs, taken from a glioma patient whose treatment included an IDH1 peptide vaccine. In nucleotides, the sequence is TGCGCCAGCAGCTTGGCTCCGCAGGGTATCGGCTACACCTTC. Its translation reads: CASSLAPQGIGYTF. The full variable domain, with segments outside the CDR3 supplied by the reference TRBV5-1 and TRBJ1-2 proteins, appears as KAGVTQTPRYLIKTRGQQVTLSCSPISGHRSVSWYQQTPGQGLQFLFEYFSETQRNKGNFPGRFSGRQFSNSRSEMNVSTLELGDSALYLCASSLAPQGIGYTFGSGTRLTVV.